This TCR beta chain was documented in a study of monozygotic twins with inflammatory bowel disease. Researchers ran eight separate cDNA reactions for each sample. Using the 5' RACE reads, TCRdb records one entry per CDR3 protein without DNA. The sample has about 380,000 distinct CDR3 sequences. On this clonotype itself: Its antigen remains unknown.

Blood (just over 2.4 ml) was collected from every donor individually. Germline-derived CDR1 and CDR2 are SGHRS and YFSETQ. This CDR3 is built from 13 residues. Study-wide findings and caveats: No separation of different T cell subtypes was possible. Clonotypes shared with others were fewer in IBD patients than in healthy twins, especially with disease activity.

This sequence joins TRBV5-1 and TRBJ2-5; TCRdb picks TRBD2, but there is no DNA to check that call. The sample taken for sequencing was blood. The clonotype comes from a human donor with ulcerative colitis or Crohn's disease, or a healthy co-twin of an affected twin (not recorded which). CDR3 region: CASSWRVVETQYF.